What follows are 3 T cell receptor beta chains derived from one specimen sequenced in a study of early T cells in non-severe SARS-CoV-2 infection (TCRdb year 2021). The library was generated by 5' RACE. Sequencing was performed on a NextSeq 500. TCRdb reran the public reads through fastp at Q25 and MiXCR, keeping productive beta chains. Entries that share a CDR3 protein sequence are merged under the most common genes and DNA. The sample includes roughly 30,000 distinct CDR3 sequences, with 4.5% to 5% observed a single time. The ten largest make up 6.3% of the sample. The specimen was whole blood. Receptors originate from an adult who was a healthcare worker with PCR-confirmed SARS-CoV-2 infection or an uninfected control (not recorded which).

This clonotype has ten or more counts. This chain links TRBV15 with TRBJ2-3, with 7 bases that match TRBD1. V was clipped by 10 bases and J by 1 base; unmatched bases: 5. The CDR3 is 13 amino acids. Germline assignment: CDR1 LNHNV and CDR2 YYDKDF (reference sequence). The CDR3 coding sequence is TGTGCCATTAAAACAGGGGGCACAGATACGCAGTATTTT. The encoded protein is CAIKTGGTDTQYF.

This clonotype appeared a few times. The rearrangement links TRBV6-2 or TRBV6-3 to TRBJ1-5; D might be TRBD1 (6 bases). This CDR3 is built from 16 residues. Germline CDR1 reads MNHEY; CDR2 reads SVGEGT. V dropped 7 bases and J dropped 2 bases, with 18 bases sitting between them. The CDR3 sequence is CASKKGGFVGNQPQHF. The CDR3 nucleotides are TGTGCCAGCAAGAAAGGGGGGTTTGTGGGCAATCAGCCCCAGCATTTT.

A remark on this clonotype: At one of its ends the junction is not consistent with the germline gene, which may arise from a read error. The rearrangement uses TRBV11-2 and TRBJ2-2, with D possibly TRBD2 on 5 matching bases. Germline-derived CDR1 and CDR2 are SGHAT and FQNNGV. The CDR3 covers 13 residues. The CDR3 DNA follows: TGTGCCAGCAGCCCTACATTGACCGGGGAGCTGTATTTT. As protein: CASSPTLTGELYF.